This paragraph reports one TCR beta chain. Its antigen is unidentified. The sample is drawn from a study of shared clonotypes between healthy human individuals. Study-level points and caveats: Researchers sampled blood only, noting tissue repertoires likely differ. In contrast to clonotypes shared by all four donors, non-shared clonotypes had lower generation probabilities.

Authors' analysis steps: Junction-only immunoSEQ data arrived without quality scores, meaning filtering differed. Measured with immunoSEQ multiplex PCR; TCRdb has only the in-frame clones, and not every one. From that table come the V and J calls and clone size; the DNA was used to work out D and trimming. The sample consists of roughly 2.5 million clones, over 85% of them appearing once. Germline V CDR1 and CDR2: LGHNA, YSLEER. This CDR3 has 15 amino acids. With V trimmed by 6 bases and J by 3 bases, 8 bases remained unmatched. Adults of Caucasian background living in Nashville, Tennessee made up all donors.

This TCR derives from a man between 18 and 35 years old in good health. The sequencing input was naive CD4+ T cells sorted from blood. Subset denoted: CD45RA+ positively selected. This chain links TRBV4-3 with TRBJ2-7; 10 positions agree with TRBD2. DNA for the CDR3: TGCGCCAGCAGTCCTACGATAGCGGGAGGCTACGAGCAGTACTTC. Amino acid sequence: CASSPTIAGGYEQYF.